This T cell receptor (beta chain) derives from a study of technical replicates of blood from a handful of donors. Only in-frame clones appear in the TCRdb table, and some are missing; sequencing was by immunoSEQ multiplex PCR. The sample lists 75,000 to 95,000 clones; about 95% were seen once. This CDR3 comprises 14 residues. The V end was cut by 3 bases, the J end by 5 bases, with 14 bases between. The germline V gene has CDR1 SEHNR and CDR2 FQNEAQ (reference sequence). This clonotype was sampled from a human donor in good health. The sequencing sample was made of T cells isolated from PBMCs. This sequence joins TRBV7-9 and TRBJ2-7; the D gene is possibly TRBD2 (5 bases). Written as DNA, the CDR3 is TGTGCCAGCAGCTTTGTCCGGAGGATAAACGAGCAGTACTTC. It translates to CASSFVRRINEQYF.